The next 20 T cell receptor beta chains were all read from a single sample in a study of a mutant IDH1 vaccine in newly diagnosed glioma. This table comes from immunoSEQ multiplex PCR, and its TCRdb copy is limited to in-frame clones, with some not included. Of some 38,000 clones listed, about 75% are singletons. These receptors have no known antigen. Time point reported: week 47, end of study. In the vaccine, a single dose held 300 ug of the mutant IDH1 20-mer peptide, along with topical imiquimod. The sample was PBMCs, taken from a glioma patient whose treatment included an IDH1 peptide vaccine. All receptors derive from a middle-aged man with glioma.

This chain joins TRBV9 and TRBJ2-3; D gene uncertain. The CDR3 length is 15 residues. CDR1 SGDLS and CDR2 YYNGEE come from the germline V gene. V was trimmed by 0 bases and J by 0 bases, leaving 8 bases between them. The CDR3 DNA sequence: TGTGCCAGCAGCGTAGGCGCCGGGAGCACAGATACGCAGTATTTT. Amino acid sequence: CASSVGAGSTDTQYF.

V gene TRBV4-1 combines with J gene TRBJ2-1; the match to TRBD2 covers 7 bases. J gave up 0 bases and V 0 bases, and 2 bases lay outside the gene matches. The CDR3 extends over 16 amino acids. Germline CDR1 is MGHRA and CDR2 is YSYEKL. CDR3 in amino acids: CASSQDGGSSYNEQFF. The CDR3 DNA reads TGCGCCAGCAGCCAAGATGGCGGGAGCTCCTACAATGAGCAGTTCTTC.

This chain connects TRBV6-5 to TRBJ2-1, with TRBD2 matching over 9 bases. The V gene end was trimmed by 2 bases and the J gene end by 1 base; junction bases not matched to a gene: 3. Per the germline V gene, CDR1 is MNHEY and CDR2 is SVGAGI. The CDR3 spans 16 residues. The DNA for the CDR3 is TGTGCCAGCAGTTACACTACTAGCGGGTCCTACAATGAGCAGTTCTTC. It codes for CASSYTTSGSYNEQFF.

This chain links TRBV4-2 with TRBJ2-5, with TRBD2 identical over 9 bases. TRBJ2-7 matches the DNA end more closely, so the J call is doubtful. Germline V gene sequence: CDR1 LGHNA, CDR2 YNFKEQ. This CDR3 has 15 residues. CDR3 bases: TGTGCCAGCAGCCAAGCGACTAGCGGAGCCTACGAGCAGTACTTC. Translated, it gives CASSQATSGAYEQYF.

The V gene is TRBV5-4, the J gene TRBJ2-1, with 9 bases lining up with TRBD1. With 1 base clipped from V and 8 bases from J, the junction kept 7 bases outside the gene matches. The germline V gene encodes CDR1 SGHNT and CDR2 YYREEE (reference sequence). This CDR3 region has 15 residues. The CDR3 DNA reads TGTGCCAGCAGCTTGAACACAGGGGGCTTCGATGAGCAGTTCTTC. Translating gives CASSLNTGGFDEQFF.

This chain connects TRBV13 to TRBJ1-1; no clear D gene. Trimming cost V 8 bases and J 6 bases, with 10 bases left between them. In germline, CDR1 is PRHDT, CDR2 FYEKMQ (reference sequence). This CDR3 contains 11 residues. Here the CDR3 reads CASAEEAEAFF. The CDR3 DNA reads TGTGCCAGCGCTGAGGAAGCTGAAGCTTTCTTT.

The rearrangement links TRBV6-5 to TRBJ1-3; perhaps TRBD1 as D (5 bases). The CDR3 is made up of 14 amino acids. The germline V gene has CDR1 MNHEY and CDR2 SVGAGI. V was trimmed by 6 bases and J by 4 bases, leaving 13 bases between them. The CDR3 reads CASRPSGPGNTIYF. CDR3 DNA: TGTGCCAGCAGGCCGTCGGGGCCCGGAAACACCATATATTTT.

The V gene is TRBV27, the J gene TRBJ2-5; D remains unclear. V lost 1 base and J lost 5, with 8 bases in between. Per germline, CDR1 MNHEY and CDR2 SMNVEV (reference sequence). CDR3 length: 13 residues. CDR3: CASSLFFRETQYF. Here the CDR3 DNA reads TGTGCCAGCAGTTTATTTTTTCGGGAGACCCAGTACTTC.

This rearrangement joins TRBV18 to TRBJ2-7; TRBD2 is a possible D gene (5 bases). The CDR3 extends over 13 amino acids. In germline, CDR1 is KGHSH, CDR2 LQKENI. Trimming took off 3 bases at V and 9 bases at J, with 15 bases between the two ends. The CDR3: CASSPNGETAQYV. The CDR3 region has the DNA TGTGCCAGCTCACCTAACGGGGAGACCGCGCAGTACGTC.

The chain joins TRBV5-1 to TRBJ2-1, with a tentative D call TRBD2 (5 bases). Germline values: CDR1 SGHRS, CDR2 YFSETQ. The CDR3 is 13 amino acids. V lost 2 bases and J lost 9, with 12 bases in between. CDR3: CASSFEGVSEQFF. The CDR3 DNA is TGCGCCAGCAGCTTTGAGGGAGTAAGTGAGCAGTTCTTC. The complete variable domain, with remaining parts taken from reference TRBV5-1 and TRBJ2-1, reads KAGVTQTPRYLIKTRGQQVTLSCSPISGHRSVSWYQQTPGQGLQFLFEYFSETQRNKGNFPGRFSGRQFSNSRSEMNVSTLELGDSALYLCASSFEGVSEQFFGPGTRLTVL.

The J gene is TRBJ1-2, the V gene TRBV9, with D maybe TRBD1 (5 bases). The CDR3 totals 13 residues. The V end lost 0 bases, the J end lost 8 bases, and 11 bases lay between the germline ends. CDR1 and CDR2 (germline): SGDLS, YYNGEE. As DNA, the CDR3 is TGTGCCAGCAGCGTAGCCCCGCAGGGAGGCTACACCTTC. Amino acids: CASSVAPQGGYTF.

This clone was detected a few times. V and J are TRBV11-2 and TRBJ2-7; no clear D. Germline V gene lookup returns CDR1 SGHAT and CDR2 FQNNGV. The length of the CDR3 is 11 residues. V lost 6 bases to trimming and J lost 3 bases, with 6 bases between them. Written as DNA, the CDR3 is TGTGCCAGCAGATCGGACTACGAGCAGTACTTC. It encodes CASRSDYEQYF.

The chain links TRBV2 to TRBJ1-6; unclear D gene. The CDR3 is 13 residues long. V lost 1 base, J lost 7 bases, and 5 bases lay in between. Germline CDR1 reads SNHLY; CDR2 reads FYNNEI. The CDR3 DNA reads TGTGCCAGCAGTGAAGAGGTCAATTCACCCCTCCACTTT. This encodes CASSEEVNSPLHF.

This clone has only one observation. The gene calls are TRBV7-9 and TRBJ1-2; perhaps TRBD1 as D (6 bases). Trimming stripped 5 bases from V and 4 bases from J, with 17 bases between. The CDR3 has 15 residues. Germline CDR1 is SEHNR and CDR2 is FQNEAQ (reference sequence). The CDR3 coding sequence is TGTGCCAGCAGCCCACAGGGCGGGAGGTCCTATGGCTACACCTTC. It yields the protein CASSPQGGRSYGYTF. The variable domain in full, completed from reference TRBV7-9 and TRBJ1-2, reads DTGVSQNPRHKITKRGQNVTFRCDPISEHNRLYWYRQTLGQGPEFLTYFQNEAQLEKSRLLSDRFSAERPKGSFSTLEIQRTEQGDSAMYLCASSPQGGRSYGYTFGSGTRLTVV.

This clone was picked up a small number of times. The chain links TRBV2 to TRBJ1-1; 7 bases agree with TRBD1. Germline loops: CDR1 SNHLY, CDR2 FYNNEI. V gave up 10 bases and J gave up 3 bases; unmatched junction bases: 5. The CDR3 spans 12 residues. This CDR3 reads CAIRQGDTEAFF. CDR3 in DNA: TGTGCCATCCGACAGGGCGACACTGAAGCTTTCTTT.

In nucleotides, the CDR3 is TGCAGCGTTGAAGACTATCACGGGGGCCCTGGAAACACCATATATTTT. It is translated as CSVEDYHGGPGNTIYF. The chain combines TRBV29-1 with TRBJ1-3; the D gene is possibly TRBD1 (6 bases). This CDR3 spans 16 amino acids. Germline V lookup: CDR1 SQVTM, CDR2 ANQGSEA. Trimming left V 0 bases short and J 2 bases short, with 14 bases between.

The chain is built from TRBV7-2 and TRBJ2-7, with 8 bases that match TRBD2. V was pared by 5 bases and J by 1 base, with 7 bases of the junction left unmatched. Germline V gene sequence: CDR1 SGHTA, CDR2 FQGNSA. CDR3 length: 15 amino acids. CDR3 region: CASSPAAGGSYEQYF. CDR3 coding DNA: TGTGCCAGCAGCCCCGCGGCGGGAGGTTCCTACGAGCAGTACTTC. The complete variable domain, with remaining parts taken from reference TRBV7-2 and TRBJ2-7, reads GAGVSQSPSNKVTEKGKDVELRCDPISGHTALYWYRQSLGQGLEFLIYFQGNSAPDKSGLPSDRFSAERTGGSVSTLTIQRTQQEDSAVYLCASSPAAGGSYEQYFGPGTRLTVT.

This clone has only a few counts. The V and J genes are TRBV7-9 and TRBJ1-1, with D possibly TRBD1 on 5 matching bases. CDR1 is SEHNR and CDR2 is FQNEAQ in the germline V gene (reference sequence). This CDR3 region has 13 residues. Trimming left V 3 bases short and J 3 bases short, with 8 bases between. The CDR3 loop is CASSLTADTEAFF. The CDR3 bases are TGTGCCAGCAGCTTGACAGCGGACACTGAAGCTTTCTTT.

The V and J genes are TRBV4-1 and TRBJ2-4, with D unclear. The CDR3 extends over 13 amino acids. V was trimmed by 3 bases and J by 3 bases, leaving 6 bases between them. Germline V CDR1 and CDR2: MGHRA, YSYEKL. The CDR3 loop is CASSQAGKNIQYF. Here the CDR3 DNA reads TGCGCCAGCAGCCAGGCCGGCAAAAACATTCAGTACTTC.

The rearrangement joins TRBV7-6 to TRBJ2-1, with unresolved D. Trimming took off 6 bases at V and 4 bases at J, with 10 bases between the two ends. CDR1 SGHVS and CDR2 FNYEAQ come from the germline V gene. There are 13 residues in the CDR3. CDR3 DNA sequence: TGTGCCAGCAGGTACACACAGTACAATGAGCAGTTCTTC. This codes for CASRYTQYNEQFF.